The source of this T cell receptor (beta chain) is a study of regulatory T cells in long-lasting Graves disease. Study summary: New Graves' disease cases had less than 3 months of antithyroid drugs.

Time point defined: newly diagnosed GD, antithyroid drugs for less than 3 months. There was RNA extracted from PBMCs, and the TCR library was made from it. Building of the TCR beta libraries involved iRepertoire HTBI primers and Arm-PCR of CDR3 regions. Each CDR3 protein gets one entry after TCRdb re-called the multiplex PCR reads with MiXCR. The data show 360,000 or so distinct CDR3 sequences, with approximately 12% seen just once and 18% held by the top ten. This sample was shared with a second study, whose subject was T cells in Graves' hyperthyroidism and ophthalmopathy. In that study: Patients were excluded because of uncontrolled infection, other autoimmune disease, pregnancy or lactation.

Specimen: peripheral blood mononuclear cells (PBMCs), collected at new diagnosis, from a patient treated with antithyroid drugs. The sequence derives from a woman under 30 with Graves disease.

The CDR3 here is CASNPKRGNQPQHF. The CDR3 coding sequence is TGTGCCAGCAATCCCAAACGGGGGAATCAGCCCCAGCATTTT. V is TRBV2 and J is TRBJ1-5, with TRBD1 as a possible D gene (5 bases). There are 14 residues in the CDR3. Germline-derived CDR1 and CDR2 are SNHLY and FYNNEI. Trimming removed 7 bases from V and 4 bases from J, with 14 bases in between. The full variable domain, completed using reference TRBV2 and TRBJ1-5, is EPEVTQTPSHQVTQMGQEVILRCVPISNHLYFYWYRQILGQKVEFLVSFYNNEISEKSEIFDDQFSVERPDGSNFTLKIRSTKLEDSAMYFCASNPKRGNQPQHFGDGTRLSIL.